Listed here is a single TCR beta chain. This record comes from a study of radiotherapy plus CTLA-4 blockade in lung cancer. The assay was immunoSEQ multiplex PCR, and TCRdb's table has in-frame clones only and misses some. The table lists roughly 93,000 clones, 80% to 85% of them singletons. Germline CDR1 reads LGHNA; CDR2 reads YNFKEQ. The germline V and J ends were trimmed by 0 bases and 6 bases, with 12 bases remaining between them. There are 15 residues in the CDR3. The material was peripheral blood, obtained from a patient treated with radiotherapy plus ipilimumab. The chain joins TRBV4-2 to TRBJ2-1; a weak D match, TRBD1 (5 bases). The clonotype originates from a human donor with non-small cell lung cancer who had a partial response to radiotherapy plus ipilimumab. The CDR3 coding sequence is TGTGCCAGCAGCCAAGACTGGGGCTTCGCCAATGAGCAGTTCTTC. It is translated as CASSQDWGFANEQFF.